The subject of this entry is one T cell receptor beta chain. The specificity of this receptor is unknown. Base qualities are not recorded, but no much larger clone differs from it by a single base. These data belong to a study of T cell responses to AZD1222 COVID-19 vaccine (dated by TCRdb to the early 2020s). In the study overall: Because spike-specific TCR depth and breadth did not differ between the two schedules, AZD1222 recipients who got a second dose at roughly 4 weeks were pooled with those who got a second dose at roughly 12 weeks. TCR sequencing covered fewer than 250 trial participants: about 210 given two doses of AZD1222 and some 25 given two doses of MenACWY control vaccine. Enrollment into the trials was organized by age into subgroups of 18-55, 56-69 and 70-plus years, and those subgroups contained roughly 140, 27 and 60 TCR-sequenced participants, respectively. Overall study outcomes, separate from this receptor: The 56-69-year group was small, and its depth increase did not reach significance, likely because of low power. Conclusions about previously exposed vaccinees were limited because only a handful of AZD1222 recipients were SARS-CoV-2 seropositive at baseline. No day 14 peak-response samples were available, so repertoires were characterized only after the peak T cell response. The vaccine-associated CD4 TCRs covered the entire spike protein, and the dominant responses fell in regions 160-218 and 743-854. Participants were mostly white British and included more females than males, and it was suggested by the authors that clonal diversity may have been underestimated. Nearly half of unique spike-specific TCRs reportedly recognized epitopes outside regions mutated in the B.1.351 and B.1.1.7 variants. After two AZD1222 doses, spike-specific TCR breadth and depth were significantly higher than at day 0 and than in MenACWY recipients.

What the time point label conveys for this sample: baseline before first vaccination. Vaccinee samples were obtained from the UK trials COV001 and COV002, which included a single-blind randomized controlled phase 2/3 trial of AZD1222 (ChAdOx1 nCoV-19) in healthy adults. Trial participant PBMC samples were collected at day 0 and day 28 after the second dose for TCRbeta chain sequencing. The CDR3 regions of human TCRbeta chains were analyzed by immunosequencing. Per the original workflow: TCRs in the repertoires were matched against a reference library of SARS-CoV-2-specific TCRs that had been generated with the MIRA antigen-specificity platform. Breadth was defined as the fraction of unique TCRs that were SARS-CoV-2-associated. Depth was defined as the fraction of total T cells that were SARS-CoV-2-associated. Using the MIRA data, each spike-specific TCR was mapped to the spike region that the TCR reacts to and placed in a CD4 or CD8 class. Log10-transformed breadth and depth values were compared by one-way ANOVA with Sidak's multiple comparisons tests. TCRdb took this table from immuneACCESS and kept in-frame rearrangements with V and J called. Such tables lack part of the clones; where checked against another copy, unresolved V genes explain under half of the gap, and the rest is unexplained. Clonal size and the V and J genes are those of that table, whereas D and trimming came from the DNA. The sample contains 130,000 to 150,000 clones, around 91% of them found a single time. The ten largest clones take up approximately 5.2% of the sample.

From its cysteine to its phenylalanine, the CDR3 spans 16 amino acids. The kept DNA is CDR3 alone, 48 bases in frame from the first base. Relative to germline, V is 4 bases shorter and J is 0 bases shorter, with 12 bases between their ends. CDR1 is given as MGHDK and CDR2 as SYGVNS, both from the germline V gene. The TCR was taken from an adult in good health. Recombination linked TRBV25-1 to TRBJ2-2, with the D gene uncertain. Here the sequenced sample was peripheral blood, taken on day 0 of AZD1222 vaccination. The CDR3 protein is CASSGPPGANTGELFF. The DNA reads as follows: TGTGCCAGCAGTGGTCCGCCAGGCGCGAACACCGGGGAGCTGTTTTTT.